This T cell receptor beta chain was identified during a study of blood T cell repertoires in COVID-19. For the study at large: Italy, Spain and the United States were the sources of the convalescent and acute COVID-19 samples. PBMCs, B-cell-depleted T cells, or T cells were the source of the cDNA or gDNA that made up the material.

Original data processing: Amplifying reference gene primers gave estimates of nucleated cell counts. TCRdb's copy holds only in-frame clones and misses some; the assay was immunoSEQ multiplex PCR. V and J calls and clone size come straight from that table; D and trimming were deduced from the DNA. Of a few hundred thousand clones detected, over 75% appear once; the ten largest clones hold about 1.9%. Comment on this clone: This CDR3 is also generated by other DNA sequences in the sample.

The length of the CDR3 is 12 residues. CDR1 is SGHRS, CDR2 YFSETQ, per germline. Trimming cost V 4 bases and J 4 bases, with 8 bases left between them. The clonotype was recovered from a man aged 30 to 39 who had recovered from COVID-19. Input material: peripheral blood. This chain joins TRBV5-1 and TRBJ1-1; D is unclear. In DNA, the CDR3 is TGCGCCAGCAGCCTCCCGGGCACTGAAGCTTTCTTT. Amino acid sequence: CASSLPGTEAFF.